This is a list of T cell receptor beta chains from one sample in a study of blood T cell repertoires in COVID-19. Using immunoSEQ multiplex PCR, the repertoire was profiled, and TCRdb retains in-frame clones only, with some absent. The data contain a few hundred thousand clones, 87% of them singletons. Sequencing was carried out using PBMCs or T cells enriched from blood (not recorded which). These TCRs come from a woman in her forties or fifties who had recovered from COVID-19. CDR3s include the opening cysteine and the closing phenylalanine or tryptophan. Fields, in order: clone size, D gene, V gene, J gene, CDR3 DNA, CDR3 protein. A D gene is named only where the DNA matches it firmly. A clone size is listed for some rows: how often the clone was seen (once, few, many), or a class if it is expanded.

clone_size: .
d_call: TRBD1
v_call: TRBV29-1
j_call: TRBJ1-1
cdr3_nt: TGCAGCGTCACAGGGGGAAACACTGAAGCTTTCTTT
cdr3_aa: CSVTGGNTEAFF

clone_size: .
d_call: TRBD2
v_call: TRBV7-3
j_call: TRBJ2-2
cdr3_nt: TGTGCCAGCAGCGAAACTCCAGCGGGGGACCCCGGGGAGCTGTTTTTT
cdr3_aa: CASSETPAGDPGELFF

clone_size: once
d_call: TRBD1
v_call: TRBV16
j_call: TRBJ2-1
cdr3_nt: TGTGCCAGCACCGAGACCCGGGACAGGTTCTTCTTC
cdr3_aa: CASTETRDRFFF

clone_size: .
d_call: .
v_call: TRBV28
j_call: TRBJ1-3
cdr3_nt: TGTGCCAGCAGTTTTGACGGGATAATTGGAAACACCATATATTTT
cdr3_aa: CASSFDGIIGNTIYF

clone_size: medium-sized
d_call: TRBD1
v_call: TRBV3-1/TRBV3-2
j_call: TRBJ1-5
cdr3_nt: TGTGCCAGCAGCCAGGGGCAGGGGGGCACTCAGCCCCAGCATTTT
cdr3_aa: CASSQGQGGTQPQHF

clone_size: .
d_call: TRBD1
v_call: TRBV25-1
j_call: TRBJ1-2
cdr3_nt: TGTGCCAGCAGTGACGAGGACAGGGGGCGTTATGGCTACACCTTC
cdr3_aa: CASSDEDRGRYGYTF

clone_size: .
d_call: TRBD2
v_call: TRBV2
j_call: TRBJ2-5
cdr3_nt: TGTGCCTCCCGACTAGCGGGGTCGAAAGAGACCCAGTACTTC
cdr3_aa: CASRLAGSKETQYF

clone_size: .
d_call: .
v_call: TRBV28
j_call: TRBJ2-2
cdr3_nt: TGTGCCAGCGGGGGGTCTCCCGGAATGGAGCTGTTTTTT
cdr3_aa: CASGGSPGMELFF

clone_size: .
d_call: .
v_call: TRBV11-2
j_call: TRBJ2-3
cdr3_nt: TGTGCCAGCAGCATAGCGGCGTGGGGGGGCCGGGGAGATACGCAGTATTTT
cdr3_aa: CASSIAAWGGRGDTQYF

clone_size: .
d_call: TRBD1
v_call: TRBV10-3
j_call: TRBJ1-2
cdr3_nt: TGTGCCATCAGAGAAGATAGGAGGGACAGGGGCCTAGCTAACTATGGCTACACCTTC
cdr3_aa: CAIREDRRDRGLANYGYTF

clone_size: once
d_call: .
v_call: TRBV6-2/TRBV6-3
j_call: TRBJ1-2
cdr3_nt: TGTGCCAGCAGTTACTCGGGGGGGAGGCCACTAAACTATGGCTACACCTTC
cdr3_aa: CASSYSGGRPLNYGYTF

clone_size: .
d_call: .
v_call: TRBV10-2
j_call: TRBJ1-1
cdr3_nt: TGCGCTTGCTGGGCGGGGACTGAAGCTTTCTTT
cdr3_aa: CACWAGTEAFF

clone_size: .
d_call: .
v_call: TRBV19
j_call: TRBJ1-2
cdr3_nt: TGTGCCAGTAGTATGGGGGGATCTAACTATGGCTACACCTTC
cdr3_aa: CASSMGGSNYGYTF

clone_size: .
d_call: TRBD1
v_call: TRBV7-9
j_call: TRBJ1-4
cdr3_nt: TGTGCCAGCAGCTTGCAGGGGGGATGGGCTAATGAAAAACTGTTTTTT
cdr3_aa: CASSLQGGWANEKLFF

clone_size: .
d_call: .
v_call: TRBV28
j_call: TRBJ2-7
cdr3_nt: TGTGCCAGCAGTTCAGGGTGGTCCTACGAGCAGTACTTC
cdr3_aa: CASSSGWSYEQYF

clone_size: few
d_call: TRBD1
v_call: TRBV13
j_call: TRBJ1-2
cdr3_nt: TGTGCCAGCAGCTTAGTGGGCAGGGGGCATGGCTACACCTTC
cdr3_aa: CASSLVGRGHGYTF

clone_size: .
d_call: .
v_call: TRBV15
j_call: TRBJ2-1
cdr3_nt: TGTGCCACCAGGACAGTCTATTCCTACAATGAGCAGTTCTTC
cdr3_aa: CATRTVYSYNEQFF